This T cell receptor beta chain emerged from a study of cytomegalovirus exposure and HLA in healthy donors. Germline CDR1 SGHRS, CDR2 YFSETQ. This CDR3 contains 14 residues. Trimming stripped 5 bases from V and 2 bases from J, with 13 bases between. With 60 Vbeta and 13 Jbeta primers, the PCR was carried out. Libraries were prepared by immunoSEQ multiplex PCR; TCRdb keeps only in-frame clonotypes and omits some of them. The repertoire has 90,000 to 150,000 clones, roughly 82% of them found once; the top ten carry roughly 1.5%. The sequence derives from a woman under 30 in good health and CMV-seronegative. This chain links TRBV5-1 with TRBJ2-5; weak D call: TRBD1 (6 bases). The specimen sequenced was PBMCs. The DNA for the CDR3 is TGCGCCAGCAGGACCGGGACACGGCAAGAGACCCAGTACTTC. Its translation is CASRTGTRQETQYF.